Listed below are T cell receptor beta chains from one sample, sequenced in a study of T cells in localized non-small cell lung cancer. Measured with immunoSEQ multiplex PCR; TCRdb has only the in-frame clones, and not every one. The data contain 30,000 to 35,000 clones, approximately 90% of them singletons. The sequencing here drew on peripheral blood, taken before any cancer treatment. These TCRs come from a female donor older than 55 with stage I lung adenocarcinoma. Each CDR3 is given without its conserved first and last residue. Each record gives: CDR3 length, V gene, CDR3 protein.

11 | TRBV13 | ASAGTGSNEQY
12 | TRBV18 | ASSSSTGGDEQF
13 | TRBV7-9 | ASSFGTASFYGYT
12 | TRBV6-1 | ASSARLAGDEQF
12 | TRBV6-5 | ASISQVGGYEQY
10 | TRBV6-1 | ASSRPRQTQY
11 | TRBV15 | ATLRQGDYEQY
10 | TRBV2 | ASKGVGETQY
13 | TRBV4-3 | ASSLRGTDTDTQY
13 | TRBV5-1 | ASRPFPSGANVLT
9 | TRBV30 | AWTPATEAF
10 | TRBV28 | ASRGSGNTIY
13 | TRBV27 | ASSYGTGGTYEQY
13 | TRBV25-1 | ASSESGTDNSPLH
14 | TRBV18 | ASSPPSSTWNYGYT
12 | TRBV9 | ASSLRQENTEAF
13 | TRBV6-5 | ASTKAGRGTDTQY
12 | TRBV25-1 | ATGLAGGQETQY
13 | TRBV5-8 | ASSLQGYSNQPQH
12 | TRBV2 | ASRGSANSYEQY
10 | TRBV18 | ASSPEENTIY
13 | TRBV30 | AWSPWGGKDEKLF
13 | TRBV5-1 | ASSLGAGVPDTQY
13 | TRBV6-5 | ASSYVRGTKETQY
12 | TRBV5-1 | ASSLGSGVYEQY
13 | TRBV4-3 | ASSPSVGGQETQY
13 | TRBV18 | ASSPGQGMNTEAF
11 | TRBV6-1 | ASGGVLTDTQY